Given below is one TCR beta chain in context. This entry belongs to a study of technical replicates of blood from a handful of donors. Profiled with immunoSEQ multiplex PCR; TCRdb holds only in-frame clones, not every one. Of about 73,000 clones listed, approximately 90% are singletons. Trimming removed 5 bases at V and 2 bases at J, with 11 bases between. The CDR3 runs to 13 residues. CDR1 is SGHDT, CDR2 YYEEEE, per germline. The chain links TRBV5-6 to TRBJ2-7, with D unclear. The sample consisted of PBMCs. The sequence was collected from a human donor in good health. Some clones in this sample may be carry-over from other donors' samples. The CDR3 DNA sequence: TGTGCCAGCAGTTACAGATACGCCTACGAGCAGTACTTC. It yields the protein CASSYRYAYEQYF.